These 19 T cell receptor beta chains were sequenced from one sample in a study of neoadjuvant anti-PD-1 for oral cavity cancer. Profiled with immunoSEQ multiplex PCR; TCRdb holds only in-frame clones, not every one. The data contain 6,000 or so clones, 50% to 60% of them seen just once; the ten biggest clones take up 6% to 9%. The time point is: after neoadjuvant nivolumab, at surgical resection. This specimen consisted of tumor tissue, obtained after nivolumab (anti-PD-1) treatment. The source is a person between 40 and 80 years old with oral cavity squamous cell carcinoma.

This chain joins TRBV9 and TRBJ1-1; D is undetermined. Germline loops: CDR1 SGDLS, CDR2 YYNGEE. The CDR3 spans 14 residues. Trimming shortened V by 0 bases and J by 1 base, and 7 bases separated the two germline ends. The CDR3 loop is CASSVEAGNTEAFF. The CDR3 DNA is TGTGCCAGCAGCGTAGAGGCAGGGAACACTGAAGCTTTCTTT.

The V call is TRBV6-5, the J call TRBJ2-7, with D possibly matching TRBD1 (6 bases). The CDR3 consists of 13 residues. V gave up 6 bases and J gave up 5 bases, with 14 bases separating them. Germline assignment: CDR1 MNHEY and CDR2 SVGAGI. The CDR3 DNA follows: TGTGCCAGCAGGTTCGGAACAGGGAACGAGCAGTACTTC. Its translation: CASRFGTGNEQYF.

This chain joins TRBV5-5 and TRBJ2-5, with D possibly matching TRBD2 (5 bases). The V end lost 3 bases, the J end lost 4 bases, and 13 bases lay between the germline ends. CDR1 SGHKS and CDR2 YYEKEE come from the germline V gene (reference sequence). This CDR3 is built from 14 residues. For the CDR3, the DNA is TGTGCCAGCAGCTCCTCCGCCCGGGGAGAGACCCAGTACTTC. Translation: CASSSSARGETQYF.

The gene calls are TRBV18 and TRBJ2-7; possibly TRBD2 for D (6 bases). V was shortened by 3 bases and J by 3 bases, with 9 bases between the two germline ends. The length of the CDR3 is 13 residues. The germline V gene encodes CDR1 KGHSH and CDR2 LQKENI. CDR3 in amino acids: CASSPREVYEQYF. The CDR3, as DNA: TGTGCCAGCTCACCCAGGGAGGTCTACGAGCAGTACTTC.

This clone was counted between two and nine times. The chain couples TRBV12-5 to TRBJ2-2, with D perhaps matching TRBD1 or TRBD2 (5 bases each). The germline V and J ends were trimmed by 6 bases and 5 bases, with 16 bases remaining between them. The CDR3 covers 15 residues. Germline CDR1 LGHNT, CDR2 FRNRAP. The CDR3 spells CASGPGTAGTGELFF. The CDR3 DNA is TGTGCTAGTGGCCCGGGGACCGCCGGAACCGGGGAGCTGTTTTTT.

The V gene is TRBV11-1, the J gene TRBJ2-3; TRBD1 is a possible D gene (5 bases). Germline V CDR1 and CDR2: SGHAT, FQDESV (reference sequence). Trimming cost V 1 base and J 5 bases, with 10 bases left between them. CDR3 size: 14 residues. CDR3: CASSLESGIDTQYF. CDR3 DNA sequence: TGTGCCAGCAGCTTAGAATCAGGGATAGATACGCAGTATTTT.

J is TRBJ2-3 and V is TRBV27, with 11 bases aligning to TRBD2. This CDR3 is built from 13 residues. The V gene's germline CDR1 is MNHEY and CDR2 SMNVEV (reference sequence). The junction had 2 bases not matched to a gene; V was cut back by 10 bases and J by 2 bases. CDR3 nucleotides: TGTGCCACGGGACTAGCGGCCACAGATACGCAGTATTTT. This encodes CATGLAATDTQYF.

The chain combines TRBV19 with TRBJ1-1; no clear D. V lost 5 bases and J 1 base, leaving 14 bases between the germline ends. The germline V gene encodes CDR1 LNHDA and CDR2 SQIVND (reference sequence). The CDR3 contains 15 residues. The DNA for the CDR3 is TGTGCCAGTAGTCCCTTGGGGTCCAGGAACACTGAAGCTTTCTTT. This gives the protein CASSPLGSRNTEAFF.

The chain uses TRBV27 and TRBJ1-4; 8 bases map to TRBD1. J was trimmed by 6 bases and V by 6 bases; bases with no gene match: 9. The CDR3 loop spans 15 amino acids. Germline CDR1 and CDR2: MNHEY and SMNVEV (reference sequence). CDR3 coding DNA: TGTGCCAGCAGGACCAGGGGGCGGGGAGATGAAAAACTGTTTTTT. Translation gives CASRTRGRGDEKLFF.

This clone was seen a handful of times. The chain employs TRBV5-1 and TRBJ1-2; no definite D call. V lost 6 bases to trimming and J lost 10 bases, with 22 bases between them. Per the germline V gene, CDR1 is SGHRS and CDR2 is YFSETQ. This CDR3 region has 14 residues. The CDR3 reads CASTFYQGSKYYTF. CDR3 DNA sequence: TGCGCCAGCACCTTTTACCAAGGGAGTAAATACTACACCTTC.

This clone appeared a single time. This chain connects TRBV6-5 to TRBJ1-2; weak D call: TRBD1 (6 bases). V was clipped by 0 bases and J by 7 bases, with 15 bases between them. The CDR3 runs 15 residues. The V gene's germline CDR1 is MNHEY and CDR2 SVGAGI. CDR3 residues: CASSYSRFGTSGYTF. CDR3 nucleotide sequence: TGTGCCAGCAGTTACTCGCGATTTGGGACAAGTGGCTACACCTTC.

J is TRBJ2-4 and V is TRBV19, with D maybe TRBD2 (5 bases). Trimming took 1 base from V and 5 from J, leaving 9 bases between them. Germline CDR1 and CDR2: LNHDA and SQIVND (reference sequence). The CDR3 is 14 amino acids. In nucleotides, the CDR3 is TGTGCCAGTAGTATAGCCGGGATCCAAAACATTCAGTACTTC. This codes for CASSIAGIQNIQYF.

The chain combines TRBV4-1 with TRBJ1-2, with TRBD1 identical over 11 bases. V dropped 0 bases and J dropped 2; count of bases not matched to a gene: 5. The CDR3 is 17 residues long. Looked up from germline, CDR1 is MGHRA and CDR2 is YSYEKL. The CDR3 is CASSQDMGTGGNYGYTF. The CDR3 DNA reads TGCGCCAGCAGCCAAGATATGGGGACAGGGGGAAACTATGGCTACACCTTC.

The CDR3 nucleotides read TGCGCCAGCAGCCAAGAATCAGTGACTGGGGGCAATCAGCCCCAGCATTTT. This gives the protein CASSQESVTGGNQPQHF. The chain links TRBV4-1 to TRBJ1-5; no clear D. The germline CDR1 and CDR2 sequences are MGHRA and YSYEKL. Trimming left V 0 bases short and J 2 bases short, with 14 bases between. The CDR3 length is 17 residues.

This rearrangement joins TRBV7-3 to TRBJ1-5; 7 bases are a match to TRBD1. The V and J ends lost 5 bases and 1 base, in that order; junction bases with no gene match: 8. Germline V gene lookup returns CDR1 SGHTA and CDR2 FQGTGA. The CDR3 spans 16 residues. The CDR3: CASSHLTGRSNQPQHF. The DNA of the CDR3 is TGTGCCAGCAGCCACCTGACAGGGCGAAGCAATCAGCCCCAGCATTTT.

This chain joins TRBV5-4 and TRBJ1-2, with TRBD1 matching 7 bases. With V trimmed by 0 bases and J by 5 bases, 4 bases remained unmatched. Germline CDR1 is SGHNT and CDR2 is YYREEE (reference sequence). The CDR3 runs 14 residues. CDR3 nucleotide sequence: TGTGCCAGCAGCTTGGTCAGGGGGGGTTATGGCTACACCTTC. It codes for CASSLVRGGYGYTF.

This clone has a single count. Here the CDR3 reads CASSPRDRVSFEQYF. The CDR3 DNA reads as TGTGCCAGCAGCCCCCGGGACAGGGTCTCGTTCGAGCAGTACTTC. The chain is built from TRBV7-6 and TRBJ2-7; 9 nucleotides line up with TRBD1. The V segment lost 5 bases and the J segment 6 bases; nucleotides outside the gene matches: 11. Germline V gene data show CDR1 as SGHVS and CDR2 as FNYEAQ. This CDR3 comprises 15 residues.

This chain joins TRBV9 and TRBJ2-3, with a tentative D call TRBD2 (5 bases). CDR3 length equals 16 residues. The V gene's germline CDR1 is SGDLS and CDR2 YYNGEE. V gave up 0 bases and J gave up 2 bases, with 13 bases separating them. The CDR3 region has the DNA TGTGCCAGCAGCGTAGGGGCGACTACCATCACAGATACGCAGTATTTT. Amino acid sequence: CASSVGATTITDTQYF.

CDR3 sequence (DNA): TGCGCCAGCAGCTTAGCAGTATTAGGACTGTTACAAGAGACCCAGTACTTC. As protein: CASSLAVLGLLQETQYF. V is TRBV5-1 and J is TRBJ2-5, with D perhaps TRBD2 (5 bases). The CDR3 has 17 residues. The germline CDR1 and CDR2 sequences are SGHRS and YFSETQ. Trimming shortened V by 2 bases and J by 2 bases, and 19 bases separated the two germline ends.